One and the same sample provided the 23 T cell receptor beta chains below, sequenced in a study of blood T cell repertoires in COVID-19. Sequencing was performed with immunoSEQ multiplex PCR; in TCRdb, only in-frame clones are kept and a portion is missing. Altogether 85,000 to 90,000 clones are present, roughly 90% being singletons, with the ten largest covering about 2.5%. The sample consisted of peripheral blood. These receptors were taken from a human donor with active COVID-19. The donor label of this sample is uncertain.

The chain has TRBV7-8 and TRBJ2-7, with 7 bases that match TRBD2. The CDR3 covers 17 residues. V shed 1 base, J shed 6 bases, and the junction held 15 bases outside the gene matches. Germline V lookup: CDR1 SGHVS, CDR2 FQNEAQ. The chain's CDR3 is CASSLDPATRTSFEQYF. In nucleotides, the CDR3 is TGTGCCAGCAGCTTAGACCCGGCGACGAGGACTAGTTTCGAGCAGTACTTC.

The rearrangement joins TRBV10-2 to TRBJ1-2, with D unclear. CDR1 is WSHSY, CDR2 SAAADI, per germline. The CDR3 has 14 amino acids. V was trimmed by 4 bases and J by 7 bases, leaving 16 bases between them. The DNA for the CDR3 is TGCGCCAGCAGTGCTTTAATAGGTCGGGGTGGCTACACCTTC. Residues: CASSALIGRGGYTF.

The chain links TRBV23-1 to TRBJ1-1, with 10 bases that match TRBD1. TRBV23-1 is placed among ORFs of uncertain function. There are 17 residues in the CDR3. V dropped 4 bases and J dropped 6; count of bases not matched to a gene: 14. The CDR3 here is CASSRPCPGTGVPEAFF. The CDR3 DNA is TGCGCCAGCAGTCGCCCATGCCCCGGGACAGGGGTACCTGAAGCTTTCTTT.

This clone was recorded once. The chain carries TRBV5-8 and TRBJ1-1; weak D call: TRBD1 (5 bases). This CDR3 region has 14 residues. V lost 0 bases, J lost 10 bases, and 16 bases lay in between. Germline CDR1 is SGHTS and CDR2 is YDEGEE. For the CDR3, the DNA is TGTGCCAGCAGCTTGGAGGAGGGGCCCTTAGGAGCTTTCTTT. Encoded protein: CASSLEEGPLGAFF.

This clone has only a few counts. This sequence joins TRBV5-4 and TRBJ2-5; TRBD2 aligns across 10 bases. The J segment lost 4 bases and the V segment lost 2 bases, leaving 14 bases of the junction unmatched. The CDR3 consists of 18 residues. CDR1 is SGHNT, CDR2 YYREEE, per germline (reference sequence). CDR3 nucleotide sequence: TGTGCCAGCAGCTTTACTAGCGGGGCGTCCTGGGGTCGAGAGACCCAGTACTTC. This encodes CASSFTSGASWGRETQYF.

The chain joins TRBV18 to TRBJ1-3; no reliable D call. Germline lookup yields CDR1 KGHSH and CDR2 LQKENI. V shed 5 bases and J shed 0 bases, with 14 bases lying between them. This CDR3 contains 16 residues. The CDR3 region has the DNA TGTGCCAGCTCATCTACCTCAGCGGCCTCTGGAAACACCATATATTTT. The encoded protein is CASSSTSAASGNTIYF.

The chain recombines TRBV6-1 with TRBJ2-7; possible D gene TRBD1, 6 bases. The germline V gene has CDR1 MNHNS and CDR2 SASEGT. This CDR3 contains 15 residues. Trimming stripped 1 base from V and 4 bases from J, with 14 bases between. The CDR3 sequence is CASSEVWGLGYEQYF. CDR3 DNA: TGTGCCAGCAGTGAAGTGTGGGGGCTGGGTTACGAGCAGTACTTC.

The chain employs TRBV20-1 and TRBJ2-5; TRBD2 matches at 10 bases. J gave up 4 bases and V 3 bases, and 2 bases lay outside the gene matches. The CDR3 contains 13 residues. Germline values: CDR1 DFQATT, CDR2 SNEGSKA (reference sequence). The CDR3 DNA follows: TGCAGTGCTAGTCTAGCGGGGGCAGAGACCCAGTACTTC. It is translated as CSASLAGAETQYF.

The chain combines TRBV11-2 with TRBJ1-6; 7 bases map to TRBD1. The CDR3 has 15 amino acids. Germline lookup yields CDR1 SGHAT and CDR2 FQNNGV. Losses at the gene ends were 5 bases for V and 5 bases for J; bases not matched to a gene: 6. DNA of the CDR3: TGTGCCAGCAGCCTTCAGGGGGTCGATAATTCACCCCTCCACTTT. Translation gives CASSLQGVDNSPLHF. Full variable domain (missing parts from reference TRBV11-2 and TRBJ1-6): EAGVAQSPRYKIIEKRQSVAFWCNPISGHATLYWYQQILGQGPKLLIQFQNNGVVDDSQLPKDRFSAERLKGVDSTLKIQPAKLEDSAVYLCASSLQGVDNSPLHFGNGTRLTVT.

The rearrangement uses TRBV5-1 and TRBJ2-2; 10 bases agree with TRBD1. The V and J ends lost 4 bases and 7 bases, in that order; junction bases with no gene match: 13. Germline V gene sequence: CDR1 SGHRS, CDR2 YFSETQ. CDR3 length equals 17 residues. This CDR3 is CASSPELRQGAGGELFF. The CDR3, as DNA: TGCGCCAGCAGCCCCGAACTAAGACAGGGGGCTGGCGGGGAGCTGTTTTTT.

This rearrangement joins TRBV9 to TRBJ1-6; TRBD1 agrees at 10 bases. Trimming cost V 4 bases and J 9 bases; bases outside gene matches: 7. There are 15 residues in the CDR3. Germline CDR1 SGDLS, CDR2 YYNGEE. DNA for the CDR3: TGTGCCAGCAGCCTTGCGACAGGGGGCATTTCACCCCTCCACTTT. The encoded protein is CASSLATGGISPLHF.

The genes are TRBV19 and TRBJ2-3; D is perhaps TRBD2 (7 bases). The V and J ends lost 5 bases and 4 bases respectively, with 10 bases between them. This CDR3 has 13 residues. Germline lookup yields CDR1 LNHDA and CDR2 SQIVND (reference sequence). Written as DNA, the CDR3 is TGTGCCAGTAGTCCGGGGGGCCCAGATACGCAGTATTTT. Protein: CASSPGGPDTQYF.

This clone was seen only once. This chain links TRBV6-5 with TRBJ2-7, with a tentative D call TRBD2 (5 bases). Per germline, CDR1 MNHEY and CDR2 SVGAGI. The CDR3 length is 14 residues. Between the trimmed V and J ends, which lost 6 bases and 6 bases, there was a span of 18 bases. Here the CDR3 DNA reads TGTGCCAGCAGAGGACTGACTCGAGGTGGCGAGCAGTACTTC. This encodes CASRGLTRGGEQYF.

A word on this clone: Sequence at one end of the junction differs from germline and may be a read error. The chain is built from TRBV3-1 (or the pseudogene TRBV3-2) and TRBJ2-5; 9 bases are shared with TRBD2. CDR1 and CDR2 (germline): LGHDT, YNNKEL (reference sequence). The CDR3 runs 19 residues. CDR3: CASSQGASDLAGNQETQYF. CDR3 DNA sequence: TGTGCCAGCAGTCAAGGGGCCAGTGATCTAGCGGGGAACCAAGAGACCCAGTACTTC.

This chain uses TRBV19 with TRBJ2-6, with 11 bases matching TRBD1. This CDR3 contains 17 residues. In germline, CDR1 is LNHDA, CDR2 SQIVND (reference sequence). The V segment lost 5 bases and the J segment 0 bases; nucleotides outside the gene matches: 3. The CDR3 is CASSLGQGDSGANVLTF. Here the CDR3 DNA reads TGTGCCAGTAGTTTGGGACAGGGGGACTCTGGGGCCAACGTCCTGACTTTC. The complete variable domain, with remaining parts taken from reference TRBV19 and TRBJ2-6, reads DGGITQSPKYLFRKEGQNVTLSCEQNLNHDAMYWYRQDPGQGLRLIYYSQIVNDFQKGDIAEGYSVSREKKESFPLTVTSAQKNPTAFYLCASSLGQGDSGANVLTFGAGSRLTVL.

This sequence joins TRBV5-1 and TRBJ1-6; D is ambiguous. This CDR3 comprises 14 residues. V was clipped by 0 bases and J by 10 bases, with 11 bases between them. Germline values: CDR1 SGHRS, CDR2 YFSETQ. The CDR3 sequence: CASSLGHPGSPLHF. In DNA, the CDR3 is TGCGCCAGCAGCTTGGGTCATCCGGGGTCACCCCTCCACTTT.

V usage is TRBV29-1 and J usage is TRBJ1-2, with TRBD1 as a possible D gene (6 bases). CDR3 size: 14 residues. Germline lookup yields CDR1 SQVTM and CDR2 ANQGSEA. Trimming took off 3 bases at V and 2 bases at J, with 13 bases between the two ends. CDR3 coding DNA: TGCAGCGTTGATATAACAGGGACAAACTATGGCTACACCTTC. Its protein product is CSVDITGTNYGYTF.

The chain carries TRBV4-2 and TRBJ2-2, with D unresolved. The CDR3 has 19 amino acids. V lost 0 bases and J lost 0, with 17 bases in between. The germline V gene has CDR1 LGHNA and CDR2 YNFKEQ. The CDR3 reads CASSQEELRPASNTGELFF. The CDR3 DNA reads as TGTGCCAGCAGCCAAGAGGAACTAAGGCCGGCTTCGAACACCGGGGAGCTGTTTTTT.

The rearrangement uses TRBV9 and TRBJ2-1, with 12 bases identical to TRBD2. From germline, CDR1 is SGDLS and CDR2 YYNGEE. Trimming removed 0 bases from V and 8 bases from J; junction bases left unmatched: 15. The CDR3 is made up of 19 amino acids. The CDR3 DNA reads as TGTGCCAGCAGCGTAGTTGGAGGAGACCTAGCGGGGGGGATGGATGAGCAGTTCTTC. Translating it yields CASSVVGGDLAGGMDEQFF.

The J gene is TRBJ2-2, the V gene TRBV6-6; D might be TRBD1 (7 bases). This CDR3 is 15 amino acids long. From germline, CDR1 is MNHNY and CDR2 SVGAGI (reference sequence). V was trimmed by 11 bases and J by 5 bases, leaving 21 bases between them. CDR3 DNA sequence: TGTGCCGGACTAAGACAGGGTTCGGAAACCGGGGAGCTGTTTTTT. This sequence encodes CAGLRQGSETGELFF.

This chain links TRBV7-9 with TRBJ1-2; 9 nucleotides agree with TRBD1. This CDR3 has 15 residues. Germline CDR1 reads SEHNR; CDR2 reads FQNEAQ (reference sequence). Trimming removed 5 bases from V and 6 bases from J; junction bases left unmatched: 10. CDR3: CASSPQRRTGDGYTF. The CDR3 DNA is TGTGCCAGCAGCCCGCAGCGTAGGACAGGGGATGGCTACACCTTC.

J is TRBJ1-3 and V is TRBV5-1; 10 bases align to TRBD1. CDR3 size: 16 residues. The J segment lost 7 bases and the V segment lost 2 bases, leaving 9 bases of the junction unmatched. The germline V gene encodes CDR1 SGHRS and CDR2 YFSETQ. CDR3 amino acids: CASSFDRGQEANTIYF. The CDR3 region has the DNA TGCGCCAGCAGCTTTGACAGGGGGCAAGAGGCCAACACCATATATTTT. The full variable domain, rest sourced from reference TRBV5-1 and TRBJ1-3, is KAGVTQTPRYLIKTRGQQVTLSCSPISGHRSVSWYQQTPGQGLQFLFEYFSETQRNKGNFPGRFSGRQFSNSRSEMNVSTLELGDSALYLCASSFDRGQEANTIYFGEGSWLTVV.

The CDR3 loop is CASSSGNTEAFF. DNA for the CDR3: TGTGCCAGCAGCTCGGGGAACACTGAAGCTTTCTTT. The genes are TRBV5-6 and TRBJ1-1; D call uncertain. CDR3 size: 12 residues. V lost 3 bases to trimming and J lost 1 base, with 4 bases between them. Germline values: CDR1 SGHDT, CDR2 YYEEEE.